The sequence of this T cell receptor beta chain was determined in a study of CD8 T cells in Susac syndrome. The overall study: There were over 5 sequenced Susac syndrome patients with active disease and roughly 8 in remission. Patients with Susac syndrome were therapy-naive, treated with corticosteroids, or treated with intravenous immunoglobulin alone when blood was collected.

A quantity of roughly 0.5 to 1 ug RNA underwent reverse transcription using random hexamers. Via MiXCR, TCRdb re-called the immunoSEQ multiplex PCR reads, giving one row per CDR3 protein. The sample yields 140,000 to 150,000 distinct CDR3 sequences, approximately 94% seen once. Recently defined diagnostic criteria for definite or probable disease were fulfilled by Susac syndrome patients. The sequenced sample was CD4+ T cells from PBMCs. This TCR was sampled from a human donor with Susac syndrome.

CDR3 coding DNA: TGTGCCAGTAGTATCCCGGGACAGGGACCACTGAACATTCAGTACTTC. It yields the protein CASSIPGQGPLNIQYF. The V gene is TRBV19, the J gene TRBJ2-4, with TRBD1 identical over 9 bases. CDR3 length: 16 residues. The germline V gene encodes CDR1 LNHDA and CDR2 SQIVND (reference sequence). The V and J ends lost 3 bases and 7 bases, in that order; junction bases with no gene match: 10.